The following is a T cell receptor (beta chain) sequence with its context. The CDR3 spans 16 residues. Losses at the gene ends were 1 base for V and 5 bases for J; bases not matched to a gene: 7. Germline CDR1 is SGHRS and CDR2 is YFSETQ. This sample was taken from a study of identifying expanded T cells in peripheral blood. Data came from immunoSEQ multiplex PCR; TCRdb stores just in-frame clones and leaves some out. The sample consists of tens of thousands of clones, 84% of them appearing once. V is TRBV5-1 and J is TRBJ2-1, with 9 bases that match TRBD2. The clonotype originates from a person aged 18-70 years in good health. The sample was blood. The DNA for the CDR3 is TGCGCCAGCAGCTTGTTTGGCGGGAGGGCCGACAATGAGCAGTTCTTC. This gives the protein CASSLFGGRADNEQFF.